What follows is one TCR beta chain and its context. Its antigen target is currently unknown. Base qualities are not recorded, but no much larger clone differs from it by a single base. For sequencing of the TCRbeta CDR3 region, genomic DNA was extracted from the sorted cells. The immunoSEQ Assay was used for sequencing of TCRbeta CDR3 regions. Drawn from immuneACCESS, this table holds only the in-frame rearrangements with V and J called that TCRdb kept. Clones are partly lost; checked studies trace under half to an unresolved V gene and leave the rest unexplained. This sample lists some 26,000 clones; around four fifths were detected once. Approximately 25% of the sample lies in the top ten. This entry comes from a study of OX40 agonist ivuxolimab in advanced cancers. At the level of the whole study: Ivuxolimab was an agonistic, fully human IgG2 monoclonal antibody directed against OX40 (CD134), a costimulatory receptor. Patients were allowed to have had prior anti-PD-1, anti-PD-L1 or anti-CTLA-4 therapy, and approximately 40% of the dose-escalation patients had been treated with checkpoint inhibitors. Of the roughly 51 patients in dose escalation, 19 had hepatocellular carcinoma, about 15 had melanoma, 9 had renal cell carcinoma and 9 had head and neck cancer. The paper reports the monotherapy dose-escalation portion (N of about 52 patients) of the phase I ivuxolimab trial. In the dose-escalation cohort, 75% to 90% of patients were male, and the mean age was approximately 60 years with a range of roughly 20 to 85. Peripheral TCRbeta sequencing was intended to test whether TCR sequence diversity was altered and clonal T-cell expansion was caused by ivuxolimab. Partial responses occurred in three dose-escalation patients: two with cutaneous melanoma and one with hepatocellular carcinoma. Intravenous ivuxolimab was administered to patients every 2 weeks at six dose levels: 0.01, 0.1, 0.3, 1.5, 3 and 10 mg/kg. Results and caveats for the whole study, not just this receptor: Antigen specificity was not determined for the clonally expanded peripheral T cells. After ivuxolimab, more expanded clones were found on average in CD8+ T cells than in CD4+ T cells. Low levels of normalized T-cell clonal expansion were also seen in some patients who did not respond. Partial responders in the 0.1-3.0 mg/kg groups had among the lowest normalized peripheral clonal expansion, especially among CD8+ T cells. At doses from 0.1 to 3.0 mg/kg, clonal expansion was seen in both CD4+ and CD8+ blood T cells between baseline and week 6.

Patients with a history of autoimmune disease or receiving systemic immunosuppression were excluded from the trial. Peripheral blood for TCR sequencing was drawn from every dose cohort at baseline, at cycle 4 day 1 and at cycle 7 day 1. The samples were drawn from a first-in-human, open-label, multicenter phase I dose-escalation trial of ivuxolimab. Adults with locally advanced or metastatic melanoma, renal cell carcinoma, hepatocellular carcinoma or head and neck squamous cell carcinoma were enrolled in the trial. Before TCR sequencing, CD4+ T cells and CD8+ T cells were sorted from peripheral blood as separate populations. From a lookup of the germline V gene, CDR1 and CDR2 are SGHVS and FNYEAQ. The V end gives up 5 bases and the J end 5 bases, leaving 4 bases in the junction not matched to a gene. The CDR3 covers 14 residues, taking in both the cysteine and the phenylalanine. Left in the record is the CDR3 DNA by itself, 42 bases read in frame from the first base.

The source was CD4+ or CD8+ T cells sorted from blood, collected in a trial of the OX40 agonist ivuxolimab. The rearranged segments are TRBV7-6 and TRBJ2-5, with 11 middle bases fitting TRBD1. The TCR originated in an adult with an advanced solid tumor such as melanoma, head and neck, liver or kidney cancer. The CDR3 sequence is CASSRTGGYETQYF. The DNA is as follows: TGTGCCAGCAGCCGGACAGGGGGCTATGAGACCCAGTACTTC.